The 20 T cell receptor beta chains reported below all come from one sample, sequenced in a study of CD4 and CD8 cells across lung adenocarcinoma regions. TCRdb used MiXCR to reprocess the PCR reads, holding one entry per CDR3 protein. The table includes roughly 10,000 distinct CDR3 sequences, around 49% detected once. Sample: CD4+ T cells from the margin of a lung tumor. The receptor set was obtained from a male donor with lung adenocarcinoma. The CD4 and CD8 labels of this study may be unreliable.

By proportion, this clonotype is medium-sized. In DNA form, the CDR3 reads TGTGCCAGCAGTGAAGGTGTGGGACAGAGCACTGAAGCTTTCTTT. It is translated as CASSEGVGQSTEAFF. The chain links TRBV6-1 to TRBJ1-1; TRBD1 agrees at 7 bases. This CDR3 has 15 residues. The germline CDR1 and CDR2 sequences are MNHNS and SASEGT. J was trimmed by 4 bases and V by 1 base; bases with no gene match: 6.

The V and J genes are TRBV27 and TRBJ2-4, with D perhaps given as TRBD1 or TRBD2 (5 bases each). The CDR3 covers 19 residues. Germline V lookup: CDR1 MNHEY, CDR2 SMNVEV (reference sequence). The V gene lost 6 bases and the J gene lost 13 bases, with 37 bases spanning the gap. The CDR3, as DNA: TGTGCCAGCAGAGCCACGGGCCTATCGGGGCAGTGTGGCAAAAATACGCAGTACTTC. This gives the protein CASRATGLSGQCGKNTQYF.

This clonotype was seen many times. The V gene is TRBV14, the J gene TRBJ2-1; no clear D. The ends were cut back, 3 bases at V and 8 bases at J, with 11 bases in the middle. Germline CDR1 is SGHDN and CDR2 is FVKESK. The CDR3 totals 13 residues. The CDR3 loop reads CASSHRGVDEQFF. CDR3 DNA: TGTGCCAGCAGCCACCGCGGCGTGGATGAGCAGTTCTTC.

This clonotype was picked up many times. The chain has TRBV12-3 or TRBV12-4 and TRBJ1-6; no clear D gene. V was trimmed by 6 bases and J by 8 bases, leaving 8 bases between them. The CDR3 sequence is 12 residues long. The CDR3 bases are TGTGCCAGCAGGAAATGGGATTCACCCCTCCACTTT. Protein sequence: CASRKWDSPLHF.

This chain joins TRBV6-1 and TRBJ1-3; TRBD1 agrees at 7 bases. J lost 3 bases, V lost 6 bases, and 11 bases had no gene match. CDR3 size: 16 residues. In germline, CDR1 is MNHNS, CDR2 SASEGT. CDR3 sequence: CASSPVQGLGGNTIYF. The CDR3 bases are TGTGCCAGCAGCCCTGTACAGGGGCTCGGTGGAAACACCATATATTTT.

The chain couples TRBV24-1 to TRBJ2-5; TRBD1 agrees at 10 bases. The CDR3 contains 16 residues. Germline CDR1 and CDR2: KGHDR and SFDVKD. The V and J ends lost 4 bases and 5 bases, in that order; junction bases with no gene match: 9. CDR3 protein: CATSDSPGQGSETQYF. CDR3 bases: TGTGCCACCAGTGACTCTCCGGGACAGGGGTCGGAGACCCAGTACTTC.

A single count supports this clonotype. The chain joins TRBV10-3 to TRBJ2-3; 7 positions agree with TRBD1. Trimming cost V 4 bases and J 12 bases; bases outside gene matches: 22. This CDR3 has 17 residues. The germline V gene has CDR1 ENHRY and CDR2 SYGVKD. The CDR3 region is CAISARTRGRDPETQYF. CDR3 coding DNA: TGTGCCATCAGTGCCCGTACTAGGGGGCGAGACCCAGAGACCCAGTATTTT.

This clonotype is termed large. The chain is built from TRBV6-5 and TRBJ1-6; D unclear. This CDR3 region has 13 residues. Per the germline V gene, CDR1 is MNHEY and CDR2 is SVGAGI. Trimming removed 0 bases from V and 7 bases from J, with 4 bases in between. CDR3 region: CASSYSQNSPLHF. The CDR3 DNA is TGTGCCAGCAGTTACTCCCAAAATTCACCCCTCCACTTT.

This clonotype was seen only a few times. The genes are TRBV6-1 and TRBJ2-1; D gene unclear. The tail of the sequence fits TRBJ2-7 better, so the J call may be wrong. The CDR3 sequence is 13 residues long. Germline CDR1 MNHNS, CDR2 SASEGT. CDR3 loop: CASQVLSSYEQYF. CDR3 nucleotide sequence: TGTGCCAGCCAAGTCTTAAGCTCCTACGAGCAGTACTTC.

The chain recombines TRBV9 with TRBJ2-1; D may be TRBD2 (5 bases). The J call may be wrong; the DNA end is better matched by TRBJ2-7. The CDR3 sequence is 13 residues long. CDR1 is SGDLS and CDR2 is YYNGEE in the germline V gene. The CDR3 DNA follows: TGTGCCAGCAGCCCTAGCTTTGTCGGTGAGCAGTACTTC. Protein product: CASSPSFVGEQYF.

Turning to this clonotype: A read error may account for a junction end that differs from germline. CDR3 DNA: TGTGCGGGCAGCGCACCCCCTGACGCAGATACGCAGTACTTT. Translation: CAGSAPPDADTQYF. This chain connects TRBV6-1 to TRBJ2-3; D is ambiguous. CDR1 MNHNS and CDR2 SASEGT come from the germline V gene. CDR3 length: 14 residues.

The chain links TRBV6-1 to TRBJ2-5; 8 bases fit TRBD2. V dropped 8 bases and J dropped 5; count of bases not matched to a gene: 7. CDR3 length equals 13 residues. Germline V gives CDR1 MNHNS, CDR2 SASEGT. As DNA, the CDR3 is TGTGCCAGCGGACAAGCGGGAGCTGAGACCCAGTACTTC. Its protein is CASGQAGAETQYF.

Details on this clonotype: An end of the junction differs from the germline gene, which may be a read error. This chain links TRBV6-5 with TRBJ2-4; 7 positions match TRBD2. This CDR3 has 17 amino acids. Germline V gene lookup returns CDR1 MNHEY and CDR2 SVGAGI. CDR3 protein: CASSYGGGGGAKDTQYF. In nucleotides, the CDR3 is TGTGCCAGCAGTTACGGTGGGGGGGGGGGAGCGAAAGATACTCAGTATTTC.

This chain uses TRBV6-1 with TRBJ2-5; maybe TRBD2 (6 bases). Germline loops: CDR1 MNHNS, CDR2 SASEGT. V was shortened by 2 bases and J by 7 bases, with 14 bases between the two germline ends. The CDR3 extends over 14 amino acids. The CDR3, as DNA: TGTGCCAGCAGTGAATCGTCGGGGGACGGGACCCAGTACTTC. As protein: CASSESSGDGTQYF.

This clonotype occurred a few times. Here the CDR3 reads CASSEDTGGATDTQYF. For the CDR3, the DNA is TGTGCCAGCAGTGAAGACACGGGAGGGGCGACAGATACGCAGTATTTT. This chain uses TRBV6-1 with TRBJ2-3, with 8 bases fitting TRBD2. Unmatched junction bases numbered 6, after V lost 1 base and J lost 3 bases. CDR1 and CDR2 (germline): MNHNS, SASEGT. The CDR3 is 16 residues long.

This rearrangement joins TRBV6-1 to TRBJ2-2; TRBD1 is a possible D gene (5 bases). V was clipped by 4 bases and J by 4 bases, with 13 bases between them. The CDR3 runs 15 residues. Germline loops: CDR1 MNHNS, CDR2 SASEGT. CDR3 nucleotide sequence: TGTGCCAGCAGTGTTGTGACAGTCGGCACCGGGGAGCTGTTTTTT. Its translation is CASSVVTVGTGELFF.

In its sample, this clonotype was seen many times. The CDR3 DNA sequence: TGTGCCAGCAGTCGGGACCACAATCAGCCCCAGCATTTT. This translates into CASSRDHNQPQHF. This rearrangement joins TRBV6-1 to TRBJ1-5; tentative D call: TRBD1 (5 bases). This CDR3 is 13 amino acids long. The ends were cut back, 5 bases at V and 3 bases at J, with 8 bases in the middle. Germline V lookup: CDR1 MNHNS, CDR2 SASEGT.

V and J are TRBV25-1 and TRBJ2-1; TRBD2 agrees at 12 bases. CDR3 size: 18 residues. With 4 bases clipped from V and 0 bases from J, the junction kept 7 bases outside the gene matches. Germline V gives CDR1 MGHDK, CDR2 SYGVNS. The CDR3 region is CASSGGLAGTSSYNEQFF. CDR3 bases: TGTGCCAGCAGTGGGGGACTAGCGGGCACTAGCTCCTACAATGAGCAGTTCTTC.

This clonotype showed up many times. A much larger clone differs by one base, so this may be a read error. The chain joins TRBV6-1 to TRBJ2-1, with 12 bases identical to TRBD1. Germline CDR1 is MNHNS and CDR2 is SASEGT. Unmatched junction bases numbered 7, after V lost 0 bases and J lost 10 bases. The CDR3 loop spans 16 amino acids. The CDR3 sequence: CASSEALGTGGDEQFF. The CDR3, as DNA: TGTGCCAGCAGTGAAGCTTTAGGGACAGGGGGCGACGAGCAGTTCTTC.

By share, this clonotype ranks as medium-sized (0.01 to 0.1%). The V call is TRBV27, the J call TRBJ2-3; D unresolved. Germline CDR1 is MNHEY and CDR2 is SMNVEV (reference sequence). This CDR3 comprises 13 residues. Trimming cost V 6 bases and J 1 base, with 8 bases left between them. The CDR3, as DNA: TGTGCCAGCAGCCCTGACCGCACAGATACGCAGTATTTT. It encodes CASSPDRTDTQYF.